Listed here are 12 T cell receptor beta chains from one sample, sequenced in a study of T cell changes during pregnancy in multiple sclerosis. Sequencing was performed with immunoSEQ multiplex PCR; in TCRdb, only in-frame clones are kept and a portion is missing. Altogether 35,000 to 45,000 clones are present, 93% being singletons, with the ten largest covering approximately 8.3%. This material consisted of CD8+ T cells from peripheral blood mononuclear cells, taken in the third trimester of pregnancy. Receptors originate from a female donor with multiple sclerosis, enrolled in a pregnancy study.

The gene calls are TRBV2 and TRBJ2-1; 7 bases are a match to TRBD1. The CDR3 has 16 residues. After removal of 8 bases from V and 0 bases from J, the junction contained 10 bases not matched to a gene. CDR1 is SNHLY, CDR2 FYNNEI, per germline. For the CDR3, the DNA is TGTGCCAGCGGTAACCAGGGGGAGAGCTCCTACAATGAGCAGTTCTTC. This gives the protein CASGNQGESSYNEQFF. Complete variable domain (other parts from reference TRBV2 and TRBJ2-1): EPEVTQTPSHQVTQMGQEVILRCVPISNHLYFYWYRQILGQKVEFLVSFYNNEISEKSEIFDDQFSVERPDGSNFTLKIRSTKLEDSAMYFCASGNQGESSYNEQFFGPGTRLTVL.

The chain employs TRBV29-1 and TRBJ2-5; TRBD2 agrees at 7 bases. Germline CDR1 reads SQVTM; CDR2 reads ANQGSEA. The V gene end was trimmed by 4 bases and the J gene end by 3 bases; junction bases not matched to a gene: 5. The CDR3 extends over 13 amino acids. CDR3 sequence (DNA): TGCAGCGTTGGGCTGGGAGGGGAAGAGACCCAGTACTTC. Its translation is CSVGLGGEETQYF.

The V and J genes are TRBV14 and TRBJ1-6; no clear D. V gave up 1 base and J gave up 9 bases, with 13 bases separating them. Germline V gene data show CDR1 as SGHDN and CDR2 as FVKESK. This CDR3 spans 15 amino acids. Here the CDR3 DNA reads TGTGCCAGCAGCCAAGTGTCCGGGGTTGGTTCACCCCTCCACTTT. It yields the protein CASSQVSGVGSPLHF.

The CDR3 here is CASSETGIMNTEAFF. The CDR3 coding sequence is TGTGCCAGCAGTGAAACGGGTATTATGAACACTGAAGCTTTCTTT. J is TRBJ1-1 and V is TRBV6-4, with D unclear. Germline V gives CDR1 MRHNA, CDR2 SNTAGT. The CDR3 loop spans 15 amino acids. V was trimmed by 3 bases and J by 0 bases, leaving 11 bases between them.

The rearrangement links TRBV13 to TRBJ2-4; the D gene is possibly TRBD2 (6 bases). From germline, CDR1 is PRHDT and CDR2 FYEKMQ (reference sequence). CDR3 length: 14 amino acids. Trimming removed 4 bases from V and 3 bases from J, with 10 bases in between. CDR3 DNA sequence: TGTGCCAGCAGCTCCCGGGGAGGCAAAAACATTCAGTACTTC. It yields the protein CASSSRGGKNIQYF.

This chain joins TRBV5-6 and TRBJ2-3, with 8 positions matching TRBD1. Germline-derived CDR1 and CDR2 are SGHDT and YYEEEE. J was trimmed by 11 bases and V by 2 bases; bases with no gene match: 10. The CDR3 spans 14 residues. The CDR3 DNA sequence: TGTGCCAGCAGCTTCGGGACAGGTGTTAGTCAGCAGTATTTT. Its translation is CASSFGTGVSQQYF.

In this sample, this clone turned up a few times. The chain employs TRBV29-1 and TRBJ2-1; TRBD1 matches 9 bases. The CDR3 is 15 residues long. Germline lookup yields CDR1 SQVTM and CDR2 ANQGSEA. Losses at the gene ends were 6 bases for V and 0 bases for J; bases not matched to a gene: 6. CDR3 sequence: CSVGTGPSSYNEQFF. CDR3 nucleotides: TGCAGCGTAGGGACAGGGCCGAGCTCCTACAATGAGCAGTTCTTC.

This clone appeared once. The V gene is TRBV13, the J gene TRBJ2-7, with TRBD2 as a possible D gene (5 bases). The CDR3 contains 15 residues. V lost 0 bases to trimming and J lost 1 base, with 10 bases between them. Germline V gene data show CDR1 as PRHDT and CDR2 as FYEKMQ (reference sequence). The CDR3 nucleotides are TGTGCCAGCAGCTTAGGTCTCGGCGGGTCCTACGAGCAGTACTTC. This encodes CASSLGLGGSYEQYF.

The chain uses TRBV15 and TRBJ1-5, with 9 bases aligning to TRBD1. Germline CDR1 is LNHNV and CDR2 is YYDKDF (reference sequence). This CDR3 region has 14 residues. The V and J ends lost 9 bases and 2 bases, in that order; junction bases with no gene match: 5. CDR3 loop: CATAQGAGNQPQHF. The CDR3 nucleotides are TGTGCCACAGCACAGGGGGCAGGCAATCAGCCCCAGCATTTT.

Only one count was recorded for this clone. The chain joins TRBV6-4 to TRBJ2-1; 9 nucleotides agree with TRBD1. In germline, CDR1 is MRHNA, CDR2 SNTAGT. The CDR3 contains 12 residues. The V segment lost 8 bases and the J segment 10 bases; nucleotides outside the gene matches: 6. CDR3 DNA: TGTGCCAGCGGGACAGGGCTGAACGAGCAGTTCTTC. Protein sequence: CASGTGLNEQFF.

The chain recombines TRBV4-1 with TRBJ2-7; D unclear. Trimming removed 1 base from V and 4 bases from J, with 11 bases in between. CDR3 length equals 14 residues. CDR1 MGHRA and CDR2 YSYEKL come from the germline V gene. The CDR3 bases are TGCGCCAGCAGCCAAGCCCCACAGTTATACGAGCAGTACTTC. Translation: CASSQAPQLYEQYF.

The rearrangement uses TRBV27 and TRBJ2-7; D remains ambiguous. The ends were cut back, 4 bases at V and 3 bases at J, with 7 bases in the middle. Germline assignment: CDR1 MNHEY and CDR2 SMNVEV (reference sequence). The CDR3 loop spans 12 amino acids. CDR3 region: CASSSPGYEQYF. DNA of the CDR3: TGTGCCAGCAGTTCCCCCGGCTACGAGCAGTACTTC.